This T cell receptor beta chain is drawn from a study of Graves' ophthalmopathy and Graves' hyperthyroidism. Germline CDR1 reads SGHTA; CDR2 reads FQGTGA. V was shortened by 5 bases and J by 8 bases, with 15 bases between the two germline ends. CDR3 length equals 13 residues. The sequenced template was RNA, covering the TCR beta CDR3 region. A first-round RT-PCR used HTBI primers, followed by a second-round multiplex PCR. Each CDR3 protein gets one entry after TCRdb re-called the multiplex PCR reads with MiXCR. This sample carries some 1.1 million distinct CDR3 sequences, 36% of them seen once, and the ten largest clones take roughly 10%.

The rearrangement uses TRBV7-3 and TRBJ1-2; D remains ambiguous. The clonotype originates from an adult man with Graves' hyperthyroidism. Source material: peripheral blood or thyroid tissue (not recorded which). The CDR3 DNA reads TGTGCCAGCAGCCCGATCGGCGCAACCGGCTACACCTTC. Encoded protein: CASSPIGATGYTF.